A single sample is the source of the 16 T cell receptor beta chains below, sequenced in a study of breast tumors, draining lymph nodes, adjacent tissues. TCRdb re-called the multiplex PCR reads with MiXCR, one entry per CDR3 protein. The sample yields some 170,000 distinct CDR3 sequences, around 35% seen once. Axillary draining lymph nodes of breast cancer patients supplied the node samples. The material sequenced was axillary lymph node tissue. The source is a female donor with breast cancer. Some clones in this sample may be carry-over from other donors' samples.

Note on this clonotype: The conserved phenylalanine or tryptophan normally closing the CDR3 is absent here, so this likely arose from a read error. The limits of the CDR3 on the DNA are not certain, so only TCRdb's listed CDR3 is given. The chain employs TRBV10-3 and TRBJ1-4; no check of the table's D call, TRBD1, against the DNA was made. Germline CDR1 is ENHRY and CDR2 is SYGVKD. The CDR3 length is 10 residues, termini included. The CDR3 protein is CAITWDREGY.

This clonotype was picked up many times. This chain joins TRBV27 and TRBJ2-7; no clear D. V was clipped by 5 bases and J by 3 bases, with 8 bases between them. This CDR3 is 12 amino acids long. Looked up from germline, CDR1 is MNHEY and CDR2 is SMNVEV (reference sequence). DNA of the CDR3: TGTGCCAGCAGTATTGCTAGCTACGAGCAGTACTTC. Translated, it gives CASSIASYEQYF.

This clonotype was seen at least ten times. The chain employs TRBV9 and TRBJ1-2; the D is unclear. Per germline, CDR1 SGDLS and CDR2 YYNGEE. The V gene lost 3 bases and the J gene lost 4 bases, with 13 bases spanning the gap. This CDR3 spans 14 amino acids. CDR3 sequence: CASSEGSGSYGYTF. The CDR3 bases are TGTGCCAGCAGCGAGGGCTCAGGCTCCTATGGCTACACCTTC. The full variable domain, its missing parts supplied by reference TRBV9 and TRBJ1-2, is DSGVTQTPKHLITATGQRVTLRCSPRSGDLSVYWYQQSLDQGLQFLIQYYNGEERAKGNILERFSAQQFPDLHSELNLSSLELGDSALYFCASSEGSGSYGYTFGSGTRLTVV.

The table lists this clonotype with a count of one. One base away lies a much larger clone, so this may be a sequencing read error. The chain joins TRBV2 to TRBJ1-1; maybe TRBD1 (5 bases). CDR1 and CDR2 (germline): SNHLY, FYNNEI. The CDR3 consists of 15 residues. In nucleotides, the CDR3 is TGTGCCAGCAGTGAGGGGAGGGGAGGGAACACTGAAACTTTCTTT. It encodes CASSEGRGGNTETFF.

Remarks on this clonotype: Germline and junction disagree at one end, which may indicate a read error. The chain links TRBV20-1 to TRBJ2-6, with D possibly matching TRBD2 (5 bases). Per germline, CDR1 DFQATT and CDR2 SNEGSKA (reference sequence). This CDR3 has 12 amino acids. DNA of the CDR3: TGCAGTGCTACCTTCGGGGACAACGTCCTGACTTTC. Translation gives CSATFGDNVLTF.

The chain is built from TRBV2 and TRBJ2-2, with 12 bases fitting TRBD2. The CDR3 length is 16 residues. V gave up 5 bases and J gave up 4 bases; unmatched junction bases: 5. Germline loops: CDR1 SNHLY, CDR2 FYNNEI. As DNA, the CDR3 is TGTGCCAGCAGTCCACTAGCGGGAGGAGCCACCGGGGAGCTGTTTTTT. It is translated as CASSPLAGGATGELFF.

This clonotype has a count of ten or more. J is TRBJ2-7 and V is TRBV6-1; TRBD2 aligns across 10 bases. CDR1 and CDR2 (germline): MNHNS, SASEGT. V dropped 2 bases and J dropped 1; count of bases not matched to a gene: 8. The CDR3 consists of 17 residues. The chain's CDR3 is CASSEWKTSGRSYEQYF. The DNA for the CDR3 is TGTGCCAGCAGTGAATGGAAGACTAGCGGGCGATCCTACGAGCAGTACTTC.

The V gene is TRBV5-6, the J gene TRBJ2-6; D not certain. The V and J ends lost 5 bases and 1 base respectively, with 7 bases between them. CDR3 size: 14 residues. Looked up from germline, CDR1 is SGHDT and CDR2 is YYEEEE. This CDR3 reads CASSIGSGANVLTF. The CDR3 region has the DNA TGTGCCAGCAGTATAGGGTCTGGGGCCAACGTCCTGACTTTC. Filled out from reference TRBV5-6 and TRBJ2-6, the complete variable domain reads DAGVTQSPTHLIKTRGQQVTLRCSPKSGHDTVSWYQQALGQGPQFIFQYYEEEERQRGNFPDRFSGHQFPNYSSELNVNALLLGDSALYLCASSIGSGANVLTFGAGSRLTVL.

This clonotype was recorded many times. J is TRBJ2-7 and V is TRBV11-2, with 7 bases identical to TRBD1. Trimming removed 5 bases from V and 6 bases from J; junction bases left unmatched: 10. In germline, CDR1 is SGHAT, CDR2 FQNNGV. CDR3 length equals 14 residues. CDR3 sequence: CASSTGTVVSEQYF. Written as DNA, the CDR3 is TGTGCCAGCAGCACCGGGACAGTGGTATCCGAGCAGTACTTC.

The chain couples TRBV11-2 to TRBJ2-5, with 8 bases aligning to TRBD1. Trimming took 1 base from V and 5 from J; bases not matched to a gene: 6. The CDR3 has 15 amino acids. Germline-derived CDR1 and CDR2 are SGHAT and FQNNGV. The CDR3 DNA reads TGTGCCAGCAGCTTAGTGGCAGGGGGCGGTGAGACCCAGTACTTC. Translation: CASSLVAGGGETQYF.

Ten or more counts support this clonotype. The rearrangement uses TRBV5-1 and TRBJ1-6; D is ambiguous. V was shortened by 0 bases and J by 8 bases, with 12 bases between the two germline ends. The CDR3 runs 15 residues. Germline CDR1 is SGHRS and CDR2 is YFSETQ. The CDR3 DNA sequence: TGCGCCAGCAGCTTGGCCGTAAAGGGTTATTCACCCCTCCACTTT. Translated: CASSLAVKGYSPLHF.

This clonotype was observed many times. This chain joins TRBV7-9 and TRBJ1-3, with D hard to call. The CDR3 runs to 16 residues. Germline V lookup: CDR1 SEHNR, CDR2 FQNEAQ (reference sequence). With 1 base removed from V and 0 bases from J, the gap between germline ends came to 10 bases. CDR3: CASSLGSGLSGNTIYF. DNA for the CDR3: TGTGCCAGCAGCTTAGGGAGTGGGCTCTCTGGAAACACCATATATTTT.

This clonotype was counted ten times or more. The J gene is TRBJ2-2, the V gene TRBV19; 7 nucleotides align to TRBD1. After removal of 1 base from V and 5 bases from J, the junction contained 1 base not matched to a gene. Germline V gives CDR1 LNHDA, CDR2 SQIVND (reference sequence). This CDR3 comprises 14 residues. CDR3 DNA sequence: TGTGCCAGTAGTATAGCACAGGGGACCGGGGAGCTGTTTTTT. Protein: CASSIAQGTGELFF.

In its sample, this clonotype was seen many times. The J gene is TRBJ2-1, the V gene TRBV2; 12 positions agree with TRBD2. V was clipped by 6 bases and J by 15 bases; unmatched bases: 12. Germline lookup yields CDR1 SNHLY and CDR2 FYNNEI. This CDR3 contains 14 residues. This CDR3 reads CASRETSGGTSPFF. The CDR3 DNA reads TGTGCCAGCAGGGAGACTAGCGGGGGAACCTCACCGTTCTTC.

This chain joins TRBV4-2 and TRBJ1-3; the D gene is possibly TRBD1 (6 bases). The CDR3 consists of 14 residues. Germline CDR1 LGHNA, CDR2 YNFKEQ. V lost 0 bases to trimming and J lost 7 bases, with 10 bases between them. CDR3: CASSQDRGLNTIYF. The CDR3 region has the DNA TGTGCCAGCAGCCAAGACAGGGGACTGAACACCATATATTTT.

This clonotype has only a few counts. One base away lies a much larger clone, so this may be a sequencing read error. The chain uses TRBV5-6 and TRBJ1-2, with TRBD1 identical over 10 bases. This CDR3 has 14 amino acids. From germline, CDR1 is SGHDT and CDR2 YYEEEE. As DNA, the CDR3 is TGTGCCAGCAGCCGGGACAGGGGCGGCTATGGCTACGCCTTC. Translated, it gives CASSRDRGGYGYAF.